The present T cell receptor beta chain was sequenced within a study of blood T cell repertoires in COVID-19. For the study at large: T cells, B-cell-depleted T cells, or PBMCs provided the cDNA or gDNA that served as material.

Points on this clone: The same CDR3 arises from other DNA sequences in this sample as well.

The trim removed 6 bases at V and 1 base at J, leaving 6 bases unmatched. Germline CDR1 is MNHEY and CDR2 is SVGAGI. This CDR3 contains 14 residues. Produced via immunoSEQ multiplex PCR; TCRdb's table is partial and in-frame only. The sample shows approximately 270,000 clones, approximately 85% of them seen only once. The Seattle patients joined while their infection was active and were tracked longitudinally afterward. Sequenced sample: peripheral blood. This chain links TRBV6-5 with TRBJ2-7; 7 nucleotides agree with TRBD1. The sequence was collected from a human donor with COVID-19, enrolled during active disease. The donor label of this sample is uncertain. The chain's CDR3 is CASSLRQGSYEQYF. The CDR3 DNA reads TGTGCCAGCAGCCTACGACAGGGTTCCTACGAGCAGTACTTC.